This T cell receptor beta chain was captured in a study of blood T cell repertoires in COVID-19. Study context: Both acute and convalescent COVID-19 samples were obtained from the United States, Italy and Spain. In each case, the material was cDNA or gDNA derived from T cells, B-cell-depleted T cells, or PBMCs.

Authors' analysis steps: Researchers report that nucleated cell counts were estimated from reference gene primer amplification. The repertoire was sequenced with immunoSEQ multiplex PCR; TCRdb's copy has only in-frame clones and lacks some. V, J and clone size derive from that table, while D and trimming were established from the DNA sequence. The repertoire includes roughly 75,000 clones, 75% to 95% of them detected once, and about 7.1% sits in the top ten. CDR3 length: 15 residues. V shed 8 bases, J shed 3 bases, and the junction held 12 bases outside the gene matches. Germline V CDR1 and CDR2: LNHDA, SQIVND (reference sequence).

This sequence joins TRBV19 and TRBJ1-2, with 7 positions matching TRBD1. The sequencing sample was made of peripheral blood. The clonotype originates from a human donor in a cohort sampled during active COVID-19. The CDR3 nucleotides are TGTGCCAGTGGCAGACAGGGTCTGTTTCACTATGGCTACACCTTC. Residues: CASGRQGLFHYGYTF.